These 3 T cell receptor beta chains were sequenced from one sample in a study of control samples from healthy donors and cancer patients. Clones were sequenced by immunoSEQ multiplex PCR, and TCRdb holds only the in-frame ones, with some missing. The sample has tens of thousands of clones, about 94% seen once. The specimen was blood. Receptor source: a woman aged 25-40 years in good health.

This chain connects TRBV3-1 (or the pseudogene TRBV3-2) to TRBJ1-2; 11 bases align to TRBD1. The V gene's germline CDR1 is LGHDT and CDR2 YNNKEL (reference sequence). V was clipped by 4 bases and J by 7 bases; unmatched bases: 8. The CDR3 length is 15 residues. CDR3 sequence (DNA): TGTGCCAGCAGCCCTAGGGACAGGGGGTATAGTGGCTACACCTTC. As protein: CASSPRDRGYSGYTF.

The genes are TRBV18 and TRBJ2-7; 8 positions match TRBD1. The germline CDR1 and CDR2 sequences are KGHSH and LQKENI. The CDR3 has 15 amino acids. V lost 4 bases, J lost 3 bases, and 8 bases stayed unmatched. The CDR3 here is CASSLGQVPGYEQYF. DNA for the CDR3: TGTGCCAGCTCACTGGGACAGGTCCCCGGCTACGAGCAGTACTTC. The full variable domain, in which reference TRBV18 and TRBJ2-7 provide the parts outside the CDR3, is NAGVMQNPRHLVRRRGQEARLRCSPMKGHSHVYWYRQLPEEGLKFMVYLQKENIIDESGMPKERFSAEFPKEGPSILRIQQVVRGDSAAYFCASSLGQVPGYEQYFGPGTRLTVT.

This rearrangement joins TRBV19 to TRBJ1-5; maybe TRBD1 (6 bases). Trimming cost V 6 bases and J 7 bases, with 16 bases left between them. The germline V gene encodes CDR1 LNHDA and CDR2 SQIVND (reference sequence). The CDR3 has 14 residues. This chain's CDR3 is CASRGPGHRQPQHF. The CDR3 nucleotides read TGTGCCAGTAGGGGTCCGGGACACAGACAGCCCCAGCATTTT.